These 21 T cell receptor beta chains were all obtained from the same sample, sequenced in a study of shared clonotypes between healthy human individuals. Using immunoSEQ multiplex PCR, the repertoire was profiled, and TCRdb retains in-frame clones only, with some absent. In the table there are over a million clones, roughly 96% of which are singletons. Sample: naive CD4+ T cells sorted from blood. Documented subset: CD45RA+ positively selected. Receptors were obtained from a man younger than 45 in good health.

The CDR3 nucleotides read TGTGCCAGCAGCCCCAAGGACAGGGGGCCTGGCTACACCTTC. Translated, it gives CASSPKDRGPGYTF. The chain recombines TRBV9 with TRBJ1-2; TRBD1 matches 11 bases. Unmatched junction bases numbered 6, after V lost 4 bases and J lost 7 bases. Germline V lookup: CDR1 SGDLS, CDR2 YYNGEE. The CDR3 consists of 14 residues.

CDR3 coding DNA: TGTGCCGCGAGACCGTCGAGGGGGGCCCCCCTAGAGACCCAGTACTTC. This codes for CAARPSRGAPLETQYF. J is TRBJ2-5 and V is TRBV2, with D perhaps assigned TRBD1 or TRBD2 (6 bases each). The CDR3 covers 16 residues. V was cut by 11 bases and J by 4 bases, with 26 bases left in between. CDR1 is SNHLY, CDR2 FYNNEI, per germline.

V and J are TRBV6-6 and TRBJ1-1; D remains unclear. This CDR3 comprises 13 residues. The V end was cut by 7 bases, the J end by 0 bases, with 9 bases between. The germline V gene encodes CDR1 MNHNY and CDR2 SVGAGI (reference sequence). The DNA of the CDR3 is TGTGCCAGCACCCTGGGAATGAACACTGAAGCTTTCTTT. It yields the protein CASTLGMNTEAFF.

V usage is TRBV5-1 and J usage is TRBJ2-2; TRBD2 matches at 12 bases. The CDR3 runs 17 residues. V gave up 4 bases and J gave up 3 bases; unmatched junction bases: 7. Germline-derived CDR1 and CDR2 are SGHRS and YFSETQ. CDR3 sequence (DNA): TGCGCCAGCAGCGCCCGACTAGCGGGAGAGTACACCGGGGAGCTGTTTTTT. Translated, it gives CASSARLAGEYTGELFF.

The chain carries TRBV19 and TRBJ2-1; D possibly corresponds to TRBD2 (5 bases). The CDR3 is 16 amino acids. Trimming removed 5 bases at V and 3 bases at J, with 17 bases between. Germline lookup yields CDR1 LNHDA and CDR2 SQIVND (reference sequence). The CDR3 DNA follows: TGTGCCAGTAGTTCGGGCACTAGGTCCTTCTACAATGAGCAGTTCTTC. Its translation is CASSSGTRSFYNEQFF.

V gene TRBV5-4 combines with J gene TRBJ2-7, with 7 bases identical to TRBD1. Germline V gene data show CDR1 as SGHNT and CDR2 as YYREEE (reference sequence). J was trimmed by 5 bases and V by 3 bases; bases with no gene match: 8. This CDR3 has 14 amino acids. The CDR3 sequence is CASSYNRGLHEQYF. The DNA of the CDR3 is TGTGCCAGCAGCTACAACAGGGGTTTACACGAGCAGTACTTC. Drawing the rest from reference TRBV5-4 and TRBJ2-7, the complete variable domain is ETGVTQSPTHLIKTRGQQVTLRCSSQSGHNTVSWYQQALGQGPQFIFQYYREEENGRGNFPPRFSGLQFPNYSSELNVNALELDDSALYLCASSYNRGLHEQYFGPGTRLTVT.

The chain is built from TRBV27 and TRBJ2-1; 10 bases match TRBD1. Germline V CDR1 and CDR2: MNHEY, SMNVEV (reference sequence). The V and J ends lost 6 bases and 8 bases, in that order; junction bases with no gene match: 13. CDR3 size: 16 residues. The DNA of the CDR3 is TGTGCCAGCAGCTTTTACCGAGGGACAGGGGCGGATGAGCAGTTCTTC. As protein: CASSFYRGTGADEQFF.

This clone has a single count. The rearrangement joins TRBV10-1 to TRBJ2-5, with 10 bases matching TRBD1. Germline V lookup: CDR1 WNHNN, CDR2 SYGVQD (reference sequence). This CDR3 comprises 14 residues. V shed 6 bases, J shed 3 bases, and the junction held 4 bases outside the gene matches. For the CDR3, the DNA is TGCGCCAGCAGGGCCGGGACAGGGGAAGAGACCCAGTACTTC. Protein product: CASRAGTGEETQYF.

The chain couples TRBV6-5 to TRBJ1-5; D unclear. This CDR3 has 13 residues. Germline loops: CDR1 MNHEY, CDR2 SVGAGI. V was pared by 0 bases and J by 9 bases, with 9 bases between. CDR3: CASSYSREGPQHF. Here the CDR3 DNA reads TGTGCCAGCAGTTACTCGAGAGAGGGGCCCCAGCATTTT.

The chain couples TRBV10-2 to TRBJ1-1; D not resolved. Germline V gives CDR1 WSHSY, CDR2 SAAADI. This CDR3 has 12 residues. Trimming removed 5 bases at V and 1 base at J, with 5 bases between. The CDR3 DNA sequence: TGCGCCAGCAGTAGATCGAACACTGAAGCTTTCTTT. Translated, it gives CASSRSNTEAFF.

The V and J genes are TRBV28 and TRBJ2-7; tentatively, D is TRBD1 or TRBD2 (6 bases each). The CDR3 is 16 amino acids. With 8 bases removed from V and 0 bases from J, the gap between germline ends came to 20 bases. In germline, CDR1 is MDHEN, CDR2 SYDVKM. The CDR3 region has the DNA TGTGCCAGCCTCAGCAAGGGGGGTCGGACCTCCTACGAGCAGTACTTC. Encoded protein: CASLSKGGRTSYEQYF.

This clone occurred a few times. This chain uses TRBV6-5 with TRBJ2-2; no clear D. CDR3 length equals 12 residues. Deletions cut 6 bases from V and 7 bases from J, with 9 bases between. Germline V gene data show CDR1 as MNHEY and CDR2 as SVGAGI. CDR3 sequence (DNA): TGTGCCAGCAGCCGATCCAGCGGGGAGCTGTTTTTT. It is translated as CASSRSSGELFF.

J is TRBJ1-5 and V is TRBV6-1, with 8 bases that match TRBD1. Trimming took 4 bases from V and 0 from J; bases not matched to a gene: 8. The CDR3 runs 17 residues. Germline V gene sequence: CDR1 MNHNS, CDR2 SASEGT. CDR3 in DNA: TGTGCCAGCAGTGCCCCCCCCGGGACAGGTAGCAATCAGCCCCAGCATTTT. This codes for CASSAPPGTGSNQPQHF.

This chain uses TRBV5-6 with TRBJ2-3, with 11 bases that match TRBD2. The CDR3 runs to 15 residues. V was pared by 1 base and J by 4 bases, with 2 bases of the junction left unmatched. CDR1 is SGHDT and CDR2 is YYEEEE in the germline V gene. CDR3 nucleotides: TGTGCCAGCAGCTTGATAGCGGGAGGGCCAGATACGCAGTATTTT. Translated: CASSLIAGGPDTQYF. Together with reference TRBV5-6 and TRBJ2-3, the CDR3 gives the full variable domain: DAGVTQSPTHLIKTRGQQVTLRCSPKSGHDTVSWYQQALGQGPQFIFQYYEEEERQRGNFPDRFSGHQFPNYSSELNVNALLLGDSALYLCASSLIAGGPDTQYFGPGTRLTVL.

The rearrangement uses TRBV18 and TRBJ2-1, with a weak D call TRBD2 (5 bases). V lost 4 bases and J 5 bases, leaving 12 bases between the germline ends. This CDR3 spans 14 amino acids. The germline V gene has CDR1 KGHSH and CDR2 LQKENI. The CDR3 sequence: CASSRGVSNNEQFF. DNA for the CDR3: TGTGCCAGCTCACGGGGAGTAAGTAACAATGAGCAGTTCTTC.

V and J are TRBV6-1 and TRBJ2-7; D perhaps matches TRBD2 (6 bases). Germline lookup yields CDR1 MNHNS and CDR2 SASEGT. V was pared by 3 bases and J by 4 bases, with 13 bases between. CDR3 size: 14 residues. CDR3 in amino acids: CASSDPAGTYEQYF. The DNA for the CDR3 is TGTGCCAGCAGTGACCCTGCCGGGACTTACGAGCAGTACTTC.

J is TRBJ2-3 and V is TRBV28; D is unresolved. Trimming left V 2 bases short and J 0 bases short, with 12 bases between. This CDR3 is built from 16 residues. CDR1 and CDR2 (germline): MDHEN, SYDVKM. The CDR3 DNA sequence: TGTGCCAGCAGTTTACGTACCGGGTCAAGCACAGATACGCAGTATTTT. It specifies CASSLRTGSSTDTQYF.

This clone was detected once. The chain couples TRBV7-2 to TRBJ1-2; the match to TRBD1 covers 8 bases. Germline values: CDR1 SGHTA, CDR2 FQGNSA. J gave up 5 bases and V 5 bases, and 4 bases lay outside the gene matches. The CDR3 consists of 13 residues. As DNA, the CDR3 is TGTGCCAGCAGCCAGGACAGGGAATATGGCTACACCTTC. It translates to CASSQDREYGYTF.

The V call is TRBV7-6, the J call TRBJ1-1; the D gene is possibly TRBD1 (5 bases). The CDR3 has 13 residues. V lost 4 bases, J lost 0 bases, and 6 bases lay in between. Germline V CDR1 and CDR2: SGHVS, FNYEAQ. The CDR3 spells CASSSGVNTEAFF. CDR3 DNA sequence: TGTGCCAGCAGCTCGGGGGTGAACACTGAAGCTTTCTTT.

The chain links TRBV2 to TRBJ2-5; possibly TRBD2 for D (7 bases). Germline V gene data show CDR1 as SNHLY and CDR2 as FYNNEI. V dropped 5 bases and J dropped 2 bases, with 12 bases sitting between them. The CDR3 is made up of 14 amino acids. The CDR3 spells CASSIGGGQETQYF. In nucleotides, the CDR3 is TGTGCCAGCAGTATAGGGGGGGGACAAGAGACCCAGTACTTC.

Remarks on this clone: The same CDR3 can be traced to other DNA sequences in this sample. The rearrangement links TRBV28 to TRBJ2-7, with TRBD2 matching over 9 bases. The CDR3 covers 15 residues. Germline V CDR1 and CDR2: MDHEN, SYDVKM. Losses at the gene ends were 5 bases for V and 4 bases for J; bases not matched to a gene: 9. DNA for the CDR3: TGTGCCAGCAGTCCCCCGGGCGGGAGGGTTTACGAGCAGTACTTC. Its translation is CASSPPGGRVYEQYF.